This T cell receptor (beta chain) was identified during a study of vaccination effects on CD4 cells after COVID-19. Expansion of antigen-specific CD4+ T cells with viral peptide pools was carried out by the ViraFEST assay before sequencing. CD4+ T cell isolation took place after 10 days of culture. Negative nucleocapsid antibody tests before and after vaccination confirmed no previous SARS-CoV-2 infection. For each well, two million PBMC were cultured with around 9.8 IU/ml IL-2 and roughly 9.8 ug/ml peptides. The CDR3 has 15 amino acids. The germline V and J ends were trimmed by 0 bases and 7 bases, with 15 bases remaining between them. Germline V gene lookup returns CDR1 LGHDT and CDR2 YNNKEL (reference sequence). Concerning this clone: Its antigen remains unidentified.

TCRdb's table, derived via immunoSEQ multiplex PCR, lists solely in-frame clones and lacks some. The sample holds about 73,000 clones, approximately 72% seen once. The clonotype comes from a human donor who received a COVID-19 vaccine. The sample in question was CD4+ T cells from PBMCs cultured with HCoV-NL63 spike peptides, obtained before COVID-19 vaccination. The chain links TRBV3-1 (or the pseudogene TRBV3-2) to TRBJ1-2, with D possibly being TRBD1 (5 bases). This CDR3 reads CASSQDWGLDRGYTF. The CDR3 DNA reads TGTGCCAGCAGCCAAGATTGGGGACTAGATCGTGGCTACACCTTC.